These 10 T cell receptor beta chains share one sample of origin, sequenced in a study of cytomegalovirus exposure and HLA in healthy donors. The PCR made use of 60 Vbeta and 13 Jbeta primers. Profiled with immunoSEQ multiplex PCR; TCRdb holds only in-frame clones, not every one. Of approximately 160,000 clones listed, approximately 84% are singletons. Sequences were obtained from PBMCs. The receptors shown here come from a girl between 5 and 17 years old in good health and CMV-seropositive.

In the case of this clone: The sample contains more than one DNA sequence encoding this CDR3. The chain links TRBV27 to TRBJ1-2; a weak D match, TRBD1 (5 bases). The CDR3 length is 13 residues. Between the trimmed V and J ends, which lost 0 bases and 4 bases, there was a span of 6 bases. Germline CDR1 reads MNHEY; CDR2 reads SMNVEV (reference sequence). The CDR3 nucleotides read TGTGCCAGCAGTTTATCGGGGGGCTATGGCTACACCTTC. Residues: CASSLSGGYGYTF.

The chain is built from TRBV7-2 and TRBJ1-4; 7 bases are shared with TRBD1. The germline CDR1 and CDR2 sequences are SGHTA and FQGNSA. This CDR3 has 14 residues. With V trimmed by 5 bases and J by 5 bases, 5 bases remained unmatched. The CDR3 sequence is CASSPSGGNEKLFF. The CDR3 DNA sequence: TGTGCCAGCAGCCCCTCAGGGGGAAATGAAAAACTGTTTTTT.

In its sample, this clone was seen once. The gene calls are TRBV29-1 and TRBJ1-1, with D tentatively TRBD1 (6 bases). CDR1 and CDR2 from the germline V gene are SQVTM and ANQGSEA. V lost 6 bases and J lost 10, with 18 bases in between. The CDR3 has 12 residues. CDR3 coding DNA: TGCAGCGTCGGGACATCCGCATCGTCAGCTTTCTTT. Amino acid sequence: CSVGTSASSAFF.

This rearrangement joins TRBV7-3 to TRBJ2-3; 8 nucleotides agree with TRBD2. The CDR3 extends over 16 amino acids. V was pared by 2 bases and J by 2 bases, with 6 bases of the junction left unmatched. Germline V gives CDR1 SGHTA, CDR2 FQGTGA. The DNA for the CDR3 is TGTGCCAGCAGCTTAGATGGCGGGGGGTCCACAGATACGCAGTATTTT. It codes for CASSLDGGGSTDTQYF.

This CDR3 is CAPLERTDMINQPQHF. The DNA of the CDR3 is TGTGCACCCCTTGAAAGGACAGATATGATCAATCAGCCCCAGCATTTT. The chain is built from TRBV12-2 and TRBJ1-5; the D call in the table, TRBD1, was not verified against the DNA. TRBV12-2 constitutes a pseudogene. This CDR3 spans 16 amino acids.

The chain carries TRBV5-6 and TRBJ2-5; D might be TRBD2 (6 bases). This CDR3 has 14 amino acids. Trimming shortened V by 2 bases and J by 1 base, and 9 bases separated the two germline ends. Germline CDR1 and CDR2: SGHDT and YYEEEE. The CDR3 spells CASSFSGGQETQYF. CDR3 in DNA: TGTGCCAGCAGCTTTAGCGGCGGCCAAGAGACCCAGTACTTC.

This rearrangement joins TRBV4-1 to TRBJ1-1; 7 bases align to TRBD1. V lost 2 bases, J lost 0 bases, and 6 bases stayed unmatched. Germline V gene lookup returns CDR1 MGHRA and CDR2 YSYEKL. The CDR3 is 16 amino acids. CDR3 DNA: TGCGCCAGCAGCCAAAAGGGGACAGTGTTGAACACTGAAGCTTTCTTT. It codes for CASSQKGTVLNTEAFF.

The chain is built from TRBV15 and TRBJ2-3, with TRBD2 as a possible D gene (6 bases). The CDR3 contains 16 residues. Germline values: CDR1 LNHNV, CDR2 YYDKDF (reference sequence). V was trimmed by 3 bases and J by 1 base, leaving 14 bases between them. The CDR3 bases are TGTGCCACCAGCAGGGGGGAGGCTTCCGGCACAGATACGCAGTATTTT. Protein: CATSRGEASGTDTQYF.

The V and J genes are TRBV5-6 and TRBJ2-2; D perhaps matches TRBD1 (5 bases). The germline V gene has CDR1 SGHDT and CDR2 YYEEEE. This CDR3 has 16 residues. V was shortened by 2 bases and J by 1 base, with 12 bases between the two germline ends. The CDR3 reads CASSLSRQGNTGELFF. CDR3 coding DNA: TGTGCCAGCAGCTTAAGTCGTCAGGGGAACACCGGGGAGCTGTTTTTT.

The chain carries TRBV5-6 and TRBJ1-1; D is unresolved. Deletions cut 2 bases from V and 1 base from J, with 6 bases between. CDR1 SGHDT and CDR2 YYEEEE come from the germline V gene. This CDR3 region has 13 residues. The CDR3 nucleotides are TGTGCCAGCAGCTTCGAGCGGAACACTGAAGCTTTCTTT. Translating gives CASSFERNTEAFF.